The source of this T cell receptor beta chain is a study of blood T cell repertoires in COVID-19. As for the study in general: The United States, Italy and Spain provided the acute and convalescent COVID-19 samples. PBMCs, B-cell-depleted T cells, or T cells provided the cDNA or gDNA that made up the material.

Per germline, CDR1 MNHEY and CDR2 SVGAGI. The CDR3 loop spans 13 amino acids. Deletions cut 8 bases from V and 0 bases from J, with 8 bases between. Per the study methods: By means of reference gene primer amplification, nucleated cell counts were estimated. Profiled with immunoSEQ multiplex PCR; TCRdb holds only in-frame clones, not every one. V, J and clone size are taken as reported in that table, and D and trimming were inferred from the DNA itself. The table lists more than 95,000 clones, 87% of them singletons. The V gene is TRBV6-5, the J gene TRBJ2-1; a possible D gene is TRBD2 (5 bases). The sequence derives from a human donor in a cohort sampled during active COVID-19. The sample consisted of peripheral blood. The CDR3 sequence: CASVATSYNEQFF. The CDR3 DNA is TGTGCCAGCGTAGCGACCTCCTACAATGAGCAGTTCTTC.